Described below is a single TCR beta chain sequence and its context. Per the germline V gene, CDR1 is MGHDK and CDR2 is SYGVNS. The CDR3 runs 15 residues. V lost 1 base and J lost 0, with 7 bases in between. This entry belongs to a study of blood T cell repertoires in COVID-19. Study as a whole: Italy, Spain and the United States were the sources of the convalescent and acute COVID-19 samples.

TCRdb's table, derived via immunoSEQ multiplex PCR, lists solely in-frame clones and lacks some. The table lists hundreds of thousands of clones, 75% to 90% of them singletons. Across over 20 US areas, participants ranged in age from roughly 18 to 95 years. Recovery meant two consecutive negative NP/OP PCR tests, professional clearance, or resolved symptoms. The source material was PBMCs or T cells enriched from blood (not recorded which). The TCR sequence derives from a man aged 25 to 45 who had recovered from COVID-19. V gene TRBV25-1 combines with J gene TRBJ2-1; D is uncertain. CDR3 sequence (DNA): TGTGCCAGCAGTGAATTAGAGTTCTCCTACAATGAGCAGTTCTTC. Amino acids: CASSELEFSYNEQFF.